The present T cell receptor beta chain was sequenced within a study of T cell responses to AZD1222 COVID-19 vaccine. About the research overall: Doses given second, at about 4 or about 12 weeks, were pooled. Regarding the study as a whole: White British people made up most donors, females outnumbered males, and clonal diversity was possibly underestimated.

V lost 4 bases and J lost 6, with 7 bases in between. This CDR3 spans 13 amino acids. Germline-derived CDR1 and CDR2 are WNHNN and SYGVQD (reference sequence). Turning to this clone: The target antigen is unknown.

Repertoires were generated with immunoSEQ multiplex PCR, while TCRdb's copy carries only in-frame clones and drops some. The sample yields 100,000 to 110,000 clones, roughly 89% seen once. The sequence was obtained from an adult in good health. Sequencing used peripheral blood, obtained on day 0 of AZD1222 vaccination. The chain joins TRBV10-1 to TRBJ1-6; D gene uncertain. CDR3 in amino acids: CASSGSRNSPLHF. The DNA of the CDR3 is TGCGCCAGCAGTGGATCCCGTAATTCACCCCTCCACTTT.